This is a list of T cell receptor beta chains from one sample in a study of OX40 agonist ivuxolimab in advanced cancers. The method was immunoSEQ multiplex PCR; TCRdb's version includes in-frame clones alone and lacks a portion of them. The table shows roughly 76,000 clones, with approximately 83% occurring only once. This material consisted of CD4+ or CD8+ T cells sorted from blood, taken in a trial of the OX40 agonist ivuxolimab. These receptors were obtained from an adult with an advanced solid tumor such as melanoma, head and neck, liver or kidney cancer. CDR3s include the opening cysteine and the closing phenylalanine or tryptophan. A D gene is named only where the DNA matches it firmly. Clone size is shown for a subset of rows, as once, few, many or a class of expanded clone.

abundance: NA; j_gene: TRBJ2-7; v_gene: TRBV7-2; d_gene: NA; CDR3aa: CASNQGYEQYF; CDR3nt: TGTGCCAGCAACCAGGGATACGAGCAGTACTTC
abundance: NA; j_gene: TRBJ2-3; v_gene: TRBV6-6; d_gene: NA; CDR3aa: CASSLGLQTDTQYF; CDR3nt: TGTGCCAGCAGTCTGGGACTCCAGACAGATACGCAGTATTTT
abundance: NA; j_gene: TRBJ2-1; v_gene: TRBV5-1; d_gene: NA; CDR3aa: CASSLMRNEQFF; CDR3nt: TGCGCCAGCAGCTTGATGCGGAATGAGCAGTTCTTC
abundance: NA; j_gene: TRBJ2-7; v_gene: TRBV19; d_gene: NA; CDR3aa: CASSRQVWYEQYF; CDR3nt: TGTGCCAGTAGTAGGCAGGTATGGTACGAGCAGTACTTC
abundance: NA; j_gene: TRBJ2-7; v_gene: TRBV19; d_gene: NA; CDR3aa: CASSRKAGDSSYEQYF; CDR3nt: TGTGCCAGTAGTCGAAAAGCGGGTGATAGCTCCTACGAGCAGTACTTC
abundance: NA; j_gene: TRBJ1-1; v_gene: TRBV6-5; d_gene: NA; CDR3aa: CASSRKQSEAFF; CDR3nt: TGTGCCAGCAGTAGAAAACAATCTGAAGCTTTCTTT
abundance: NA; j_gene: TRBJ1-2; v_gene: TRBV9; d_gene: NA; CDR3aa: CASSVEPDLNYGYTF; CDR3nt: TGTGCCAGCAGCGTAGAACCAGACCTTAACTATGGCTACACCTTC
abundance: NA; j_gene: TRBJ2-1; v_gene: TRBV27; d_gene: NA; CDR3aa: CASRIYNEQFF; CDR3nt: TGTGCCAGCAGGATCTACAATGAGCAGTTCTTC
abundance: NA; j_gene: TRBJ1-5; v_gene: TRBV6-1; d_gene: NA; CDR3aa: CASSLRGNNQPQHF; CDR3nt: TGTGCCAGCAGTTTGCGTGGTAATAATCAGCCCCAGCATTTT
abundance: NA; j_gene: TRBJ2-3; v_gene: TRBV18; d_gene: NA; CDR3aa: CASSPPISGEMIDTQYF; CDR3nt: TGTGCCAGCTCACCACCGATCTCGGGAGAGATGATAGATACGCAGTATTTT
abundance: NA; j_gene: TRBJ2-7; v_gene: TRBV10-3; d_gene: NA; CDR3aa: CAISPTRDEDEQYF; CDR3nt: TGTGCCATCAGTCCCACCCGGGACGAGGACGAGCAGTACTTC
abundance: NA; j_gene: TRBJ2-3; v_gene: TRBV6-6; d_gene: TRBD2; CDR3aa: CASSGGAVDTQYF; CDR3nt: TGTGCCAGCAGCGGGGGGGCCGTAGATACGCAGTATTTT
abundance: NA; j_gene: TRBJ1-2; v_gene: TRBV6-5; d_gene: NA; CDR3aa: CASSPPRGLAVGYTF; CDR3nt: TGTGCCAGCAGCCCCCCTCGTGGCCTGGCGGTTGGCTACACCTTC
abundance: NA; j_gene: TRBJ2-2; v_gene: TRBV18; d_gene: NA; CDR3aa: CASSPPGPPNTGELFF; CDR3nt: TGTGCCAGCTCACCTCCGGGACCGCCGAACACCGGGGAGCTGTTTTTT
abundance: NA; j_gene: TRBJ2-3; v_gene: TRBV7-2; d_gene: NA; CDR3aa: CASSLGPGGTDTQYF; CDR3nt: TGTGCCAGCAGCTTAGGCCCGGGAGGCACAGATACGCAGTATTTT
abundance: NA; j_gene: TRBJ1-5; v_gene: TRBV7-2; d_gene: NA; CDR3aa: CASSLKGPSERQPQHF; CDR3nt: TGTGCCAGCAGCTTAAAGGGGCCGAGTGAACGTCAGCCCCAGCATTTT
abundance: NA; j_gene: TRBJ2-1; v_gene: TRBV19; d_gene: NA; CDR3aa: CASSMMHFNEQFF; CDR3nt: TGTGCCAGTAGTATGATGCACTTCAATGAGCAGTTCTTC
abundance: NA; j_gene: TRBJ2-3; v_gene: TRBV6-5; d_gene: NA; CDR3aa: CASMGRGGGTDTQYF; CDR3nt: TGTGCCAGCATGGGTAGGGGTGGCGGCACAGATACGCAGTATTTT
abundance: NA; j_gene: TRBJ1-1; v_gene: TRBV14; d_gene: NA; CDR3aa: CASSQALRLGAEAFF; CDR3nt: TGTGCCAGCAGCCAAGCTCTTAGGTTGGGCGCTGAAGCTTTCTTT
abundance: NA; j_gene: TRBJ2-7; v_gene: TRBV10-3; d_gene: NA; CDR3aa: CASTQGYEQYF; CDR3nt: TGTGCCTCCACACAAGGCTACGAGCAGTACTTC
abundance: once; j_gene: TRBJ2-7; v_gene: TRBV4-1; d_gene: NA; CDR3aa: CASSQEAGYPGEQYF; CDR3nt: TGCGCCAGCAGCCAAGAGGCGGGCTACCCCGGGGAGCAGTACTTC
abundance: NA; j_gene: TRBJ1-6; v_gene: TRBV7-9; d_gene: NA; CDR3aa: CASSLSSFRGSSNSPLHF; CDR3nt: TGTGCCAGCAGCTTATCGTCGTTTCGGGGTAGTTCCAATTCACCCCTCCACTTT
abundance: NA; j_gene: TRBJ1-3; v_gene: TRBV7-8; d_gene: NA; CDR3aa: CASSPNLGLGGNTIYF; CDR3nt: TGTGCCAGCAGTCCCAACCTAGGACTGGGAGGAAACACCATATATTTT